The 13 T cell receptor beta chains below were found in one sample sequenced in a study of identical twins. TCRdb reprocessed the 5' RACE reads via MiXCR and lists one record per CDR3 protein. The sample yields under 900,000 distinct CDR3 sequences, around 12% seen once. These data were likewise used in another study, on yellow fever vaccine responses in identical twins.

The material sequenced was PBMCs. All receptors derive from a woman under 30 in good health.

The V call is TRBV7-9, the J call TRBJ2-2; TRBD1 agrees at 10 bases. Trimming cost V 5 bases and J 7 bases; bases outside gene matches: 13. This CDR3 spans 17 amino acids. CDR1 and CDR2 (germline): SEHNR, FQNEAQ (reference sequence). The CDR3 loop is CASSPTTGGTTRGELFF. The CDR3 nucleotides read TGTGCCAGCAGCCCCACGACAGGGGGCACAACCCGCGGGGAGCTGTTTTTT. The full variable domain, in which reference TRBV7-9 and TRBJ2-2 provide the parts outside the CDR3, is DTGVSQNPRHKITKRGQNVTFRCDPISEHNRLYWYRQTLGQGPEFLTYFQNEAQLEKSRLLSDRFSAERPKGSFSTLEIQRTEQGDSAMYLCASSPTTGGTTRGELFFGEGSRLTVL.

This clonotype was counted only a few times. The CDR3 coding sequence is TGTGCCAGCAGCCGCGTTATCTATGAGCAGTTCTTC. Its translation is CASSRVIYEQFF. The J gene is TRBJ2-1, the V gene TRBV7-9, with unresolved D. V was trimmed by 5 bases and J by 8 bases, leaving 10 bases between them. The germline V gene has CDR1 SEHNR and CDR2 FQNEAQ (reference sequence). The CDR3 totals 12 residues.

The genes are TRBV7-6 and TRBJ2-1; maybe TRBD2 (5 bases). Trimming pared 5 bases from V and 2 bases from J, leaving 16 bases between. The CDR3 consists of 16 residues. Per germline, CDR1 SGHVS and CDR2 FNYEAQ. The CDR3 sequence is CASSPEFGSAYNEQFF. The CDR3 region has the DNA TGTGCCAGCAGCCCAGAGTTCGGTAGCGCCTACAATGAGCAGTTCTTC.

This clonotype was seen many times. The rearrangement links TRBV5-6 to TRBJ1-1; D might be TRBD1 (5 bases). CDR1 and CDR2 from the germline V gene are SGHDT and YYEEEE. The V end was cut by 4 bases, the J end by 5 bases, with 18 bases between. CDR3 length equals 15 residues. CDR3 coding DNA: TGTGCCAGCAGCCGGGATCAAGGGGTTTCTACTGAAGCTTTCTTT. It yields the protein CASSRDQGVSTEAFF. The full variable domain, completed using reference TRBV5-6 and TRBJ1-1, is DAGVTQSPTHLIKTRGQQVTLRCSPKSGHDTVSWYQQALGQGPQFIFQYYEEEERQRGNFPDRFSGHQFPNYSSELNVNALLLGDSALYLCASSRDQGVSTEAFFGQGTRLTVV.

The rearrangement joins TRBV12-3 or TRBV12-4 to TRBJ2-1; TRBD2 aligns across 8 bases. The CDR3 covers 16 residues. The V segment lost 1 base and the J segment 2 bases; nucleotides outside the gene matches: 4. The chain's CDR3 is CASSLGSGNAYNEQFF. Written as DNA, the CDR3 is TGTGCCAGCAGTTTAGGTAGCGGGAATGCCTACAATGAGCAGTTCTTC.

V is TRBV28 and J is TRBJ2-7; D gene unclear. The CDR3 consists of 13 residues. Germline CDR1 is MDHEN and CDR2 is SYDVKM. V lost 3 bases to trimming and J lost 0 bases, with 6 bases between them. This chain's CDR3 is CASSFSPSYEQYF. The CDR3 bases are TGTGCCAGCAGTTTTTCCCCCTCCTACGAGCAGTACTTC.

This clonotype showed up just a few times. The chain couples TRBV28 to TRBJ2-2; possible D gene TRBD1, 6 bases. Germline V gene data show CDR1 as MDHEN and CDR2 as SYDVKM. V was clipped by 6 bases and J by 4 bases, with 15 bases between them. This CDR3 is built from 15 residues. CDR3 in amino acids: CASRPRGKGTGELFF. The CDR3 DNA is TGTGCCAGCAGACCCAGGGGTAAGGGCACCGGGGAGCTGTTTTTT.

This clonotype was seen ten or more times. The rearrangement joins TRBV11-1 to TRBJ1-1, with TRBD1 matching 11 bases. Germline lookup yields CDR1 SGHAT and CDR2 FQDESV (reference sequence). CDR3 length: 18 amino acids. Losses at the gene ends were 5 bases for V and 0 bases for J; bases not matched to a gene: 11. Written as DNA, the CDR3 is TGTGCCAGCAGCCCACGGACAGGGGGCGCGATCATGAACACTGAAGCTTTCTTT. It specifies CASSPRTGGAIMNTEAFF.

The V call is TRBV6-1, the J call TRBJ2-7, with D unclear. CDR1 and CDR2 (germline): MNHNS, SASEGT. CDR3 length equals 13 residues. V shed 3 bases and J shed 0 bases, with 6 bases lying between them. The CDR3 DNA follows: TGTGCCAGCAGTGAGCAGCACTCCTACGAGCAGTACGTC. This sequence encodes CASSEQHSYEQYV.

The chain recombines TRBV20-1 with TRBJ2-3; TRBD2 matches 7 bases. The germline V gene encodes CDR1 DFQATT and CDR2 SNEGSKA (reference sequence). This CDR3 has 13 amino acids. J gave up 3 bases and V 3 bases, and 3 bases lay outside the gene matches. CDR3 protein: CSASGRRTDTQYF. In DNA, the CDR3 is TGCAGTGCTAGCGGGAGGAGAACAGATACGCAGTATTTT.

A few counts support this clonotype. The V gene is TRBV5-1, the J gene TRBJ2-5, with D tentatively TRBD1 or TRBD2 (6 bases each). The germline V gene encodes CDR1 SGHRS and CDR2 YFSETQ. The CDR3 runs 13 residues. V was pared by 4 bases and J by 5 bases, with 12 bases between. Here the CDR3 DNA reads TGCGCCAGCAGCGGGGGGCCCTGGGAGACCCAGTACTTC. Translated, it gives CASSGGPWETQYF.

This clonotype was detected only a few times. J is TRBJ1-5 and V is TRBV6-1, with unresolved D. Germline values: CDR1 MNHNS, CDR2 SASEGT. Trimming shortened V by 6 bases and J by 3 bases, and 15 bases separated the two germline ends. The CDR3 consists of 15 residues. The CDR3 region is CASSPERVYNQPQHF. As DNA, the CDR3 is TGTGCCAGCAGCCCGGAAAGGGTTTACAATCAGCCCCAGCATTTT.

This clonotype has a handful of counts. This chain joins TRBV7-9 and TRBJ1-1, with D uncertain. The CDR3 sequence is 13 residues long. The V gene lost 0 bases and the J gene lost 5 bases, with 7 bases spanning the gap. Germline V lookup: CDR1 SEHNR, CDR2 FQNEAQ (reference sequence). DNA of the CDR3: TGTGCCAGCAGCTTAGCGGTGCAGACTGAAGCTTTCTTT. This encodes CASSLAVQTEAFF.